What follows are 23 T cell receptor beta chains derived from one specimen sequenced in a study of neurological immune-mediated disorders (dated by TCRdb to about 2019). Libraries came from 5' RACE. The data were produced on an Illumina HiSeq 2500. TCRdb passed the public sequencing reads through fastp at Q25 and MiXCR, retaining productive beta sequences. Each entry merges the rows of one CDR3 protein and shows their most common DNA and genes. In this sample the table shows tens of thousands of distinct CDR3 sequences, less than 2.5% of which occur a single time. The ten largest clones add up to around 3% of the sample. The sample taken for sequencing was PBMCs. The source of these receptors is a man aged 45-65 years with multiple sclerosis.

This clonotype has at least ten counts. The CDR3 loop is CASSYLDEQYF. The CDR3 DNA reads TGTGCCAGCAGTTATCTCGACGAGCAGTACTTC. The V call is TRBV12-3 or TRBV12-4, the J call TRBJ2-7, with D unclear. V was pared by 4 bases and J by 5 bases, with 6 bases between. The length of the CDR3 is 11 residues.

This clonotype has at least ten counts. The V call is TRBV12-3 or TRBV12-4, the J call TRBJ1-5; weak D call: TRBD1 (6 bases). Trimming left V 6 bases short and J 0 bases short, with 12 bases between. CDR3 length: 15 amino acids. The chain's CDR3 is CASRKGGVSNQPQHF. The DNA of the CDR3 is TGTGCCAGCAGAAAGGGGGGGGTTAGCAATCAGCCCCAGCATTTT.

The sample holds many counts of this clonotype. V usage is TRBV4-3 and J usage is TRBJ2-7; D possibly matches TRBD1 or TRBD2 (6 bases each). Germline V lookup: CDR1 LGHNA, CDR2 YSLEER. This CDR3 is built from 15 residues. V dropped 1 base and J dropped 2 bases, with 12 bases sitting between them. CDR3 in DNA: TGCGCCAGCAGCCAAGTTTCGGGGGCTCCCTACGAGCAGTACTTC. Protein product: CASSQVSGAPYEQYF.

In its sample, this clonotype was seen many times. The chain joins TRBV5-5 to TRBJ2-2, with unresolved D. Per the germline V gene, CDR1 is SGHKS and CDR2 is YYEKEE (reference sequence). The V end was cut by 4 bases, the J end by 7 bases, with 14 bases between. The CDR3 loop spans 14 amino acids. CDR3 DNA sequence: TGTGCCAGCAGCCTCCGTTTGAACGGCGGGGAGCTGTTTTTT. It translates to CASSLRLNGGELFF.

This clonotype was counted at least ten times. CDR3 amino acids: CASSLTLAGNEQFF. The CDR3 DNA reads as TGTGCCAGCAGTTTGACACTAGCGGGCAATGAGCAGTTCTTC. The rearrangement joins TRBV12-3 or TRBV12-4 to TRBJ2-1, with 9 bases that match TRBD2. The CDR3 contains 14 residues. With V trimmed by 3 bases and J by 6 bases, 3 bases remained unmatched.

This clonotype came up many times. J is TRBJ2-3 and V is TRBV20-1, with 9 bases lining up with TRBD2. Unmatched junction bases numbered 12, after V lost 6 bases and J lost 8 bases. The CDR3 runs to 14 residues. The germline CDR1 and CDR2 sequences are DFQATT and SNEGSKA (reference sequence). CDR3 loop: CSAIRLSGGGTQYF. The CDR3 DNA sequence: TGCAGTGCCATACGCCTTAGCGGGGGAGGTACGCAGTATTTT.

This clonotype has ten or more counts. The chain recombines TRBV7-9 with TRBJ2-7; D not certain. Germline CDR1 SEHNR, CDR2 FQNEAQ (reference sequence). The CDR3 runs 17 residues. Trimming shortened V by 0 bases and J by 6 bases, and 21 bases separated the two germline ends. For the CDR3, the DNA is TGTGCCAGCAGCTTAGCGGGCGGCCCCCGGTGGGGTCGCGAGCAGTACTTC. Encoded protein: CASSLAGGPRWGREQYF.

The table lists this clonotype with many counts. The CDR3 nucleotides are TGTGCCAGCACTCCGCGGGCGGACAATGAGCAGTTCTTC. The encoded protein is CASTPRADNEQFF. The chain is built from TRBV6-5 and TRBJ2-1; TRBD2 might be the D (5 bases). Between the trimmed V and J ends, which lost 7 bases and 5 bases, there was a span of 12 bases. There are 13 residues in the CDR3. Per germline, CDR1 MNHEY and CDR2 SVGAGI.

This clonotype was found many times. The chain combines TRBV3-1 with TRBJ2-5; TRBD1 agrees at 7 bases. V shed 3 bases, J shed 3 bases, and the junction held 10 bases outside the gene matches. The CDR3 covers 16 residues. Germline CDR1 reads LGHDT; CDR2 reads YNNKEL (reference sequence). The DNA for the CDR3 is TGTGCCAGCAGCCACCAGGGGGTCGGGGCTAAAGAGACCCAGTACTTC. Translated, it gives CASSHQGVGAKETQYF.

There are many counts of this clonotype. CDR3 sequence: CASRRSNQPQHF. In nucleotides, the CDR3 is TGTGCCAGCAGAAGAAGCAATCAGCCCCAGCATTTT. This rearrangement joins TRBV6-6 to TRBJ1-5; the D is unclear. Germline lookup yields CDR1 MNHNY and CDR2 SVGAGI (reference sequence). The CDR3 is made up of 12 amino acids. Deletions cut 6 bases from V and 1 base from J, with 4 bases between.

This clonotype was recorded at least ten times. The chain links TRBV5-1 to TRBJ2-7, with D possibly being TRBD2 (5 bases). V was clipped by 7 bases and J by 5 bases, with 16 bases between them. The CDR3 is made up of 13 amino acids. Germline V gives CDR1 SGHRS, CDR2 YFSETQ. CDR3 amino acids: CASRRPPGHEQYF. The CDR3, as DNA: TGCGCCAGCCGGAGGCCTCCTGGGCACGAGCAGTACTTC.

This clonotype was counted many times. This chain links TRBV4-1 with TRBJ1-5, with 7 positions matching TRBD1. The CDR3 totals 14 residues. The V and J ends lost 4 bases and 6 bases, in that order; junction bases with no gene match: 6. The germline V gene encodes CDR1 MGHRA and CDR2 YSYEKL. The CDR3 is CASSPDRASQPQHF. The CDR3 nucleotides read TGCGCCAGCAGCCCAGACAGGGCCAGTCAGCCCCAGCATTTT.

This clonotype was counted ten times or more. The V call is TRBV27, the J call TRBJ1-6, with D perhaps TRBD1 (5 bases). Germline values: CDR1 MNHEY, CDR2 SMNVEV (reference sequence). Trimming shortened V by 4 bases and J by 10 bases, and 17 bases separated the two germline ends. The CDR3 runs to 15 residues. CDR3 bases: TGTGCCAGCAGTTCTGGGACCCTGGAGTTCTCACCCCTCCACTTT. This gives the protein CASSSGTLEFSPLHF.

In this sample, this clonotype turned up many times. The J gene is TRBJ2-2, the V gene TRBV29-1, with a tentative D call TRBD2 (5 bases). V lost 5 bases, J lost 6 bases, and 13 bases lay in between. Looked up from germline, CDR1 is SQVTM and CDR2 is ANQGSEA. The CDR3 has 13 residues. The CDR3 sequence: CSVRAGVPGELFF. In nucleotides, the CDR3 is TGCAGCGTTAGGGCCGGGGTCCCCGGGGAGCTGTTTTTT.

This clonotype appeared many times. The CDR3 spells CSARDVASVETQYF. CDR3 coding DNA: TGCAGTGCTAGAGATGTTGCTAGCGTCGAGACCCAGTACTTC. V is TRBV20-1 and J is TRBJ2-5; D possibly corresponds to TRBD2 (6 bases). The CDR3 is made up of 14 amino acids. CDR1 is DFQATT, CDR2 SNEGSKA, per germline (reference sequence). Trimming removed 0 bases from V and 5 bases from J, with 13 bases in between.

The table lists this clonotype with many counts. The chain recombines TRBV5-5 with TRBJ2-5; D ambiguous. V dropped 6 bases and J dropped 2 bases, with 14 bases sitting between them. The germline V gene has CDR1 SGHKS and CDR2 YYEKEE (reference sequence). The CDR3 covers 14 residues. The CDR3 here is CASNPTWGQETQYF. CDR3 DNA sequence: TGTGCCAGCAACCCGACCTGGGGACAAGAGACCCAGTACTTC.

This clonotype was seen at least ten times. The chain joins TRBV12-3 or TRBV12-4 to TRBJ2-1, with 8 bases matching TRBD1. J gave up 9 bases and V 6 bases, and 10 bases lay outside the gene matches. This CDR3 spans 14 amino acids. CDR3 protein: CASSFGQGFSEQFF. CDR3 coding DNA: TGTGCCAGCAGCTTCGGACAGGGTTTTTCTGAGCAGTTCTTC.

In its sample, this clonotype was seen many times. The conserved closing phenylalanine or tryptophan is absent in this CDR3, likely reflecting a read error. The gene calls are TRBV6-2 or TRBV6-3 and TRBJ2-7; 9 nucleotides agree with TRBD2. V lost 1 base, J lost 7 bases, and 14 bases stayed unmatched. The CDR3 runs 17 residues. The germline V gene encodes CDR1 MNHEY and CDR2 SVGEGT. The CDR3: CASSYYPGLAGPWEQYC. The CDR3 region has the DNA TGTGCCAGCAGTTACTACCCGGGACTAGCAGGCCCTTGGGAGCAGTACTGC.

This clonotype showed up many times. The V call is TRBV20-1, the J call TRBJ2-1; TRBD1 aligns across 9 bases. This CDR3 spans 16 amino acids. Trimming at V came to 2 bases and at J to 6 bases, leaving 11 bases not matched to a gene. Germline V gene lookup returns CDR1 DFQATT and CDR2 SNEGSKA (reference sequence). This CDR3 is CSARPADRGSGNEQFF. The CDR3 nucleotides read TGCAGTGCTAGACCCGCGGACAGGGGATCGGGCAATGAGCAGTTCTTC.

At least ten counts were recorded for this clonotype. The chain recombines TRBV5-1 with TRBJ2-5; 8 bases match TRBD2. The V and J ends lost 4 bases and 5 bases, in that order; junction bases with no gene match: 10. Per germline, CDR1 SGHRS and CDR2 YFSETQ. The CDR3 runs to 15 residues. The CDR3 reads CASSLVSSGRETQYF. In DNA, the CDR3 is TGCGCCAGCAGCCTGGTTTCTAGCGGGCGGGAGACCCAGTACTTC.

This clonotype has a count of ten or more. The chain recombines TRBV11-2 with TRBJ2-2, with D tentatively TRBD1 (6 bases). Trimming removed 5 bases at V and 4 bases at J, with 14 bases between. CDR1 is SGHAT and CDR2 is FQNNGV in the germline V gene. This CDR3 spans 15 amino acids. The CDR3 DNA reads as TGTGCCAGCAGCCTTGGGCAGGGGATCACCGGGGAGCTGTTTTTT. This codes for CASSLGQGITGELFF. Full variable domain (missing parts from reference TRBV11-2 and TRBJ2-2): EAGVAQSPRYKIIEKRQSVAFWCNPISGHATLYWYQQILGQGPKLLIQFQNNGVVDDSQLPKDRFSAERLKGVDSTLKIQPAKLEDSAVYLCASSLGQGITGELFFGEGSRLTVL.

This clonotype was picked up many times. The chain couples TRBV5-6 to TRBJ2-7; D unresolved. The CDR3 contains 12 residues. The V gene lost 2 bases and the J gene lost 3 bases, with 6 bases spanning the gap. Germline V gives CDR1 SGHDT, CDR2 YYEEEE. The CDR3: CASSLGNYEQYF. CDR3 sequence (DNA): TGTGCCAGCAGCTTAGGAAACTACGAGCAGTACTTC.

This clonotype was seen ten or more times. In DNA form, the CDR3 reads TGTGCCAGCAGTTGGGTAATTTCGGGACATTTTAGCAATCAGCCCCAGCATTTT. Its translation is CASSWVISGHFSNQPQHF. The chain links TRBV6-2 or TRBV6-3 to TRBJ1-5; tentative D call: TRBD1 (6 bases). With 4 bases removed from V and 0 bases from J, the gap between germline ends came to 19 bases. The CDR3 runs 18 residues. Germline loops: CDR1 MNHEY, CDR2 SVGEGT.